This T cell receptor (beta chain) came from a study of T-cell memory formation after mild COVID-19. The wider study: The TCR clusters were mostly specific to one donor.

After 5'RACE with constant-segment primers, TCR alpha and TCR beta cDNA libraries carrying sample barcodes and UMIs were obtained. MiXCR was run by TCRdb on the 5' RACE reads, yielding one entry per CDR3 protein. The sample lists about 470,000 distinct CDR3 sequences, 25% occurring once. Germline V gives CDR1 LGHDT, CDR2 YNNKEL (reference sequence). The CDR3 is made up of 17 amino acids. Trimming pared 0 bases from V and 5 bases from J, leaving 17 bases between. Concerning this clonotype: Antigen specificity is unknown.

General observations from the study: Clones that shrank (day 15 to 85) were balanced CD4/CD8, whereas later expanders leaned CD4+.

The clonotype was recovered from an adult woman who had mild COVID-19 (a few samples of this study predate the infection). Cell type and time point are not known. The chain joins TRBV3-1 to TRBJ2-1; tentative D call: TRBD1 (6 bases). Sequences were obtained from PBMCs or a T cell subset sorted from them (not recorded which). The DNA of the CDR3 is TGTGCCAGCAGCCAAGATGGTGACTGGACAGAGCACAATGAGCAGTTCTTC. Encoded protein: CASSQDGDWTEHNEQFF.